These T cell receptor beta chains were read from a single sample in a study of control samples from healthy donors and cancer patients. Data came from immunoSEQ multiplex PCR; TCRdb stores just in-frame clones and leaves some out. The data show roughly 200,000 clones, about 90% seen once. The source material was blood. The origin of the receptors is a man aged 25 to 45 in good health. Each CDR3 is given with its conserved first and last residue. The D gene is left open where the match is weak. The size field is filled for only some rows; it gives once, few, many or a size class.

d_call	v_call	j_call	clone_size	cdr3_aa	cdr3_nt
TRBD1	TRBV5-1	TRBJ2-7	once	CASSGTGGIREQYF	TGCGCCAGCAGCGGGACAGGGGGAATACGGGAGCAGTACTTC
.	TRBV12-3/TRBV12-4	TRBJ1-1	.	CASVKQLNTEAFF	TGTGCCAGCGTTAAACAACTGAACACTGAAGCTTTCTTT
TRBD2	TRBV7-6	TRBJ2-7	.	CASSLAAGPSYEQYF	TGTGCCAGCAGCTTAGCAGCGGGGCCCTCCTACGAGCAGTACTTC
.	TRBV5-6	TRBJ2-1	.	CASSLGLSSGEQFF	TGTGCCAGCAGCTTGGGTTTGTCATCCGGGGAGCAGTTCTTC
TRBD2	TRBV9	TRBJ2-3	.	CASSVALSGGVTDTQYF	TGTGCCAGCAGCGTAGCTCTCAGCGGGGGGGTCACAGATACGCAGTATTTT
.	TRBV4-1	TRBJ2-4	once	CASSQLGLGGIQYF	TGCGCCAGCAGCCAACTAGGTCTCGGGGGCATTCAGTACTTC
TRBD1	TRBV6-5	TRBJ1-4	.	CASSRGTVRDEKLFF	TGTGCCAGCAGCCGAGGGACAGTTCGGGATGAAAAACTGTTTTTT
.	TRBV27	TRBJ1-2	once	CASSFSVKGSEGGYTF	TGTGCCAGCAGTTTCTCGGTTAAAGGGTCGGAGGGTGGCTACACCTTC
TRBD1	TRBV10-3	TRBJ1-1	.	CAISEGQEKNTEAFF	TGTGCCATCAGTGAAGGACAGGAGAAGAACACTGAAGCTTTCTTT
TRBD1	TRBV3-1/TRBV3-2	TRBJ1-5	.	CASSQGQGPGNQPQHF	TGTGCCAGCAGCCAAGGACAGGGCCCTGGGAATCAGCCCCAGCATTTT
.	TRBV7-2	TRBJ1-1	.	CASSLAHWNTEAFF	TGTGCCAGCAGCTTAGCACACTGGAACACTGAAGCTTTCTTT
.	TRBV7-9	TRBJ1-5	.	CASSFSTDYSNQPQHF	TGTGCCAGCAGCTTTTCTACAGATTATAGCAATCAGCCCCAGCATTTT
.	TRBV5-1	TRBJ1-4	.	CASSGESPRSNEKLFF	TGCGCCAGCAGCGGCGAGAGTCCCCGGAGTAATGAAAAACTGTTTTTT
TRBD2	TRBV2	TRBJ2-7	once	CASSEIGTSGYEQYF	TGTGCCAGCAGTGAAATCGGGACTAGCGGCTACGAGCAGTACTTC
TRBD1	TRBV7-7	TRBJ2-7	.	CASSPGTGVYEQYF	TGTGCCAGCAGTCCTGGGACAGGGGTCTACGAGCAGTACTTC
TRBD1	TRBV18	TRBJ2-2	.	CASSWPRQGDYTGELFF	TGTGCCAGCTCATGGCCGAGACAGGGAGATTACACCGGGGAGCTGTTTTTT
.	TRBV3-1/TRBV3-2	TRBJ1-2	.	CASSLGIGSNYGYTF	TGTGCCAGCAGTTTGGGCATAGGGTCTAACTATGGCTACACCTTC
.	TRBV5-6	TRBJ2-4	.	CASSLAGVVKNIQYF	TGTGCCAGCAGCTTGGCGGGGGTGGTCAAAAACATTCAGTACTTC
.	TRBV3-1/TRBV3-2	TRBJ2-7	.	CASSQSSGNYEQYF	TGTGCCAGCAGCCAATCAAGCGGAAACTACGAGCAGTACTTC
.	TRBV3-1/TRBV3-2	TRBJ1-5	.	CASSRVNQPQHF	TGTGCCAGCAGCCGGGTTAATCAGCCCCAGCATTTT
.	TRBV7-9	TRBJ1-1	many	CASSLETAFF	TGTGCCAGCAGTCTGGAGACGGCTTTCTTT
.	TRBV19	TRBJ1-5	.	CASRGSQPSHQHF	TGTGCCAGTAGAGGTTCCCAACCTAGTCACCAGCATTTT
.	TRBV29-1	TRBJ1-4	.	CSVMLPGLPNEKLFF	TGCAGCGTGATGCTACCGGGACTCCCTAATGAAAAACTGTTTTTT
.	TRBV2	TRBJ2-7	.	CASRGPYEQYF	TGTGCCAGCAGGGGGCCCTACGAGCAGTACTTC
.	TRBV6-5	TRBJ1-3	.	CASSYLLGDTIYF	TGTGCCAGCAGTTACCTGCTGGGCGACACCATATATTTT
.	TRBV11-2	TRBJ1-1	.	CASSPQMINTEAFF	TGTGCCAGCAGCCCCCAAATGATAAACACTGAAGCTTTCTTT
.	TRBV6-6	TRBJ1-5	.	CASSPAGGQPQHF	TGTGCCAGCAGCCCCGCAGGCGGGCAGCCCCAGCATTTT
TRBD1	TRBV5-1	TRBJ1-6	.	CASTPGGLYNSPLHF	TGCGCCAGCACGCCAGGGGGCCTCTATAATTCACCCCTCCACTTT
.	TRBV3-1/TRBV3-2	TRBJ1-1	few	CASSPSSGLAEAFF	TGTGCCAGCAGCCCGAGTTCTGGGCTCGCTGAAGCTTTCTTT
.	TRBV12-5	TRBJ2-2	few	CASGLTRTVTGELFF	TGTGCTAGTGGTTTGACTAGGACAGTCACCGGGGAGCTGTTTTTT
TRBD2	TRBV9	TRBJ2-7	once	CASSDKPGTNSYEQYF	TGTGCCAGCAGCGATAAGCCCGGGACTAACTCCTACGAGCAGTACTTC
.	TRBV19	TRBJ2-3	.	CASTEPGSTDTQYF	TGTGCCAGTACGGAACCCGGTAGCACAGATACGCAGTATTTT
.	TRBV18	TRBJ2-2	.	CASSPTTAGELFF	TGTGCCAGCTCACCAACGACGGCCGGGGAGCTGTTTTTT
.	TRBV7-3	TRBJ1-2	.	CASSSGSNYGYTF	TGTGCCAGCAGCTCTGGTTCTAACTATGGCTACACCTTC
.	TRBV3-1/TRBV3-2	TRBJ2-4	.	CASSQLNRGGGFNKNIQYF	TGTGCCAGCAGCCAACTCAACCGGGGAGGGGGGTTTAACAAAAACATTCAGTACTTC
TRBD1	TRBV4-1	TRBJ1-3	.	CASSRGQGPISGNTIYF	TGCGCCAGCAGCCGGGGACAGGGCCCTATCTCTGGAAACACCATATATTTT
.	TRBV25-1	TRBJ1-5	.	CASSPTGTLHQPQHF	TGTGCCAGCAGCCCCACAGGTACGCTCCATCAGCCCCAGCATTTT
.	TRBV19	TRBJ1-5	.	CASSFRDNQPQHF	TGTGCCAGTAGCTTCAGGGACAATCAGCCCCAGCATTTT
.	TRBV6-6	TRBJ2-4	.	CASSPARSRGIAKNIQYF	TGTGCCAGCAGTCCTGCCCGCTCACGGGGAATAGCCAAAAACATTCAGTACTTC
.	TRBV19	TRBJ1-2	.	CASSIWDPQPLGYTF	TGTGCCAGTAGTATCTGGGACCCACAGCCGCTAGGCTACACCTTC
TRBD2	TRBV6-5	TRBJ2-7	.	CASGIAGGTYEQYF	TGTGCCAGCGGGATAGCGGGGGGCACCTACGAGCAGTACTTC
.	TRBV11-1	TRBJ2-2	.	CASSPRDSSNTGELFF	TGTGCCAGCAGCCCGCGGGACAGTAGTAACACCGGGGAGCTGTTTTTT
.	TRBV27	TRBJ1-1	.	CASSQLMETEAFF	TGTGCCAGCAGTCAACTTATGGAGACTGAAGCTTTCTTT
.	TRBV14	TRBJ1-1	.	CASSQDRGAGTEAFF	TGTGCCAGCAGCCAAGATCGGGGGGCGGGGACTGAAGCTTTCTTT
.	TRBV15	TRBJ2-5	.	CATSRGRTGRLGQETQYF	TGTGCCACCAGCAGAGGACGAACAGGCCGACTAGGCCAAGAGACCCAGTACTTC
TRBD1	TRBV27	TRBJ1-4	.	CASRGQGAANEKLFF	TGTGCCAGCAGGGGACAGGGGGCCGCTAATGAAAAACTGTTTTTT
.	TRBV19	TRBJ1-2	.	CASTQELIRPNYGYTF	TGTGCCAGTACACAGGAATTAATACGACCTAACTATGGCTACACCTTC
.	TRBV7-3	TRBJ1-3	few	CASSKDRSGNTIYF	TGTGCCAGCAGCAAGGACAGATCTGGAAACACCATATATTTT
.	TRBV7-2	TRBJ1-6	once	CASSLNGNSPLHF	TGTGCCAGCAGCTTAAACGGGAATTCACCCCTCCACTTT
.	TRBV16	TRBJ2-3	.	CASSQSYPLNTQYF	TGTGCCAGCAGCCAATCGTACCCTCTTAATACGCAGTATTTT
TRBD2	TRBV5-1	TRBJ2-4	.	CASSSGTAGDIQYF	TGCGCCAGCAGCTCCGGGACGGCGGGGGACATTCAGTACTTC
TRBD2	TRBV3-1/TRBV3-2	TRBJ2-5	.	CASSLGLAGSWTQYF	TGTGCCAGCAGCCTGGGACTAGCGGGCTCTTGGACCCAGTACTTC
.	TRBV4-1	TRBJ1-6	.	CASSQELLGVGRGNSPLHF	TGCGCCAGCAGCCAAGAGTTGCTTGGGGTCGGCAGGGGTAATTCACCCCTCCACTTT
TRBD1	TRBV5-4	TRBJ1-6	.	CASSLEGAHDSPLHF	TGTGCCAGCAGCTTGGAGGGGGCGCATGATTCACCCCTCCACTTT
.	TRBV7-9	TRBJ1-1	.	CASSPRERGAEAFF	TGTGCCAGCAGCCCTCGTGAGAGAGGGGCTGAAGCTTTCTTT
.	TRBV6-5	TRBJ2-7	.	CASSYSGGGPYEQYF	TGTGCCAGCAGTTACTCGGGGGGAGGCCCCTACGAGCAGTACTTC
.	TRBV4-2	TRBJ2-1	few	CASSQRTGDPYNEQFF	TGTGCCAGCAGCCAAAGAACGGGGGACCCCTACAATGAGCAGTTCTTC